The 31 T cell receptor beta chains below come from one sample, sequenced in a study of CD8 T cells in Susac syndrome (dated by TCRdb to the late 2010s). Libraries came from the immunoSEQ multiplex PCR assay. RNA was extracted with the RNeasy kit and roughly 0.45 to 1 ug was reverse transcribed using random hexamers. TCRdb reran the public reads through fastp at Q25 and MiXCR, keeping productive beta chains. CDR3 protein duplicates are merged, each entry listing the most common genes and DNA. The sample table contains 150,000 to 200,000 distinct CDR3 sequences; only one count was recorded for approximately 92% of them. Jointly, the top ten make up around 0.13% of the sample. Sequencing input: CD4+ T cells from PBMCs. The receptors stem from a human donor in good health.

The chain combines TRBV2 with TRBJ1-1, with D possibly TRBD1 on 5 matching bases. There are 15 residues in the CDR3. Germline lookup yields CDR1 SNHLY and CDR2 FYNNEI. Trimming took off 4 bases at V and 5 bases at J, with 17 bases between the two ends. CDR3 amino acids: CASSADRWGRTEAFF. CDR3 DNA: TGTGCCAGCAGTGCTGACCGATGGGGGAGGACTGAAGCTTTCTTT. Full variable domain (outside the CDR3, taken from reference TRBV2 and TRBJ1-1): EPEVTQTPSHQVTQMGQEVILRCVPISNHLYFYWYRQILGQKVEFLVSFYNNEISEKSEIFDDQFSVERPDGSNFTLKIRSTKLEDSAMYFCASSADRWGRTEAFFGQGTRLTVV.

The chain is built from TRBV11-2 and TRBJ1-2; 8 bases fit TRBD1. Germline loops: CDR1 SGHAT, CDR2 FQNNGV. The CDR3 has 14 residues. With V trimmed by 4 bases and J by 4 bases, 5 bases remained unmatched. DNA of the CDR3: TGTGCCAGCAGCTCGGGACAGGCGCTCTATGGCTACACCTTC. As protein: CASSSGQALYGYTF.

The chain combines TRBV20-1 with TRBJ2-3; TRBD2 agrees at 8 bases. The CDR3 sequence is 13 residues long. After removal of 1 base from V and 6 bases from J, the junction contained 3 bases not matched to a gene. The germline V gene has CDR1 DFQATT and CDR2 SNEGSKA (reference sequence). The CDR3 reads CSARVLAGDTQYF. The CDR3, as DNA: TGCAGTGCTAGAGTGCTAGCGGGTGATACGCAGTATTTT.

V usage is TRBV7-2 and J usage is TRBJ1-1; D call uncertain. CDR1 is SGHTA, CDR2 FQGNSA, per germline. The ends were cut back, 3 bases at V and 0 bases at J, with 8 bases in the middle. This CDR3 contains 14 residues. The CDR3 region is CASSFQALNTEAFF. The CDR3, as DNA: TGTGCCAGCAGCTTCCAGGCTTTGAACACTGAAGCTTTCTTT.

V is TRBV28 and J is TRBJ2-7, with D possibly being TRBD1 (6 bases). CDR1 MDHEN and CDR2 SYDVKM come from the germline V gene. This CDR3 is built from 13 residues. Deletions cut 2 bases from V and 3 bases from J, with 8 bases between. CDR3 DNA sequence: TGTGCCAGCAGTTTAGGACAGAACTACGAGCAGTACTTC. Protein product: CASSLGQNYEQYF.

The CDR3 spells CASALRDTNEKLFF. CDR3 in DNA: TGTGCCAGCGCTCTTCGGGACACTAATGAAAAACTGTTTTTT. The V call is TRBV7-9, the J call TRBJ1-4; TRBD1 might be the D (5 bases). Germline V gives CDR1 SEHNR, CDR2 FQNEAQ (reference sequence). Trimming took off 8 bases at V and 2 bases at J, with 12 bases between the two ends. The CDR3 runs to 14 residues.

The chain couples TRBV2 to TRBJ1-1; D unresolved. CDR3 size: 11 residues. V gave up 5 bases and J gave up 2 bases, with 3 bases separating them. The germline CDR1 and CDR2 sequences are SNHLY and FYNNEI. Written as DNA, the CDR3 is TGTGCCAGCAGTAAAAACACTGAAGCTTTCTTT. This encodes CASSKNTEAFF.

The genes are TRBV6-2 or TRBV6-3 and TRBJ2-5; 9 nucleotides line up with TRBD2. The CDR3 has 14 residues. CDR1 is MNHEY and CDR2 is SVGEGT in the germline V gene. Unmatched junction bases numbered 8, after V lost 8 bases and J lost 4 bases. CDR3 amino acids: CASRSGGSGETQYF. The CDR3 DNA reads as TGTGCCAGCCGTAGCGGGGGAAGTGGAGAGACCCAGTACTTC.

As DNA, the CDR3 is TGTGCCAGCTCGGGGGCTGGTGGCTACGAGCAGTACTTC. Its protein product is CASSGAGGYEQYF. The rearrangement joins TRBV2 to TRBJ2-7, with D perhaps being TRBD1 or TRBD2 (6 bases each). Per the germline V gene, CDR1 is SNHLY and CDR2 is FYNNEI. The V gene lost 8 bases and the J gene lost 3 bases, with 14 bases spanning the gap. CDR3 size: 13 residues.

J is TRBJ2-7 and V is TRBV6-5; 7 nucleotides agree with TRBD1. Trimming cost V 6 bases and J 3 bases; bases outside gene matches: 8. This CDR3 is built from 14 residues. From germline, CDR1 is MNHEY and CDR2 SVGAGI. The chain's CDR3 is CASRPPGQNYEQYF. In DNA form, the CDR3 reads TGTGCCAGCAGGCCACCGGGACAGAACTACGAGCAGTACTTC.

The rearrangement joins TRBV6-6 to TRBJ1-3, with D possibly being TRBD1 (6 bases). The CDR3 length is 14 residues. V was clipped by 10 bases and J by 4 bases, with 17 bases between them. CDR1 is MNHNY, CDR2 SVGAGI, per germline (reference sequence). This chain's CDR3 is CATHEGGAGNTIYF. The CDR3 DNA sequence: TGTGCCACGCACGAGGGGGGCGCGGGAAACACCATATATTTT.

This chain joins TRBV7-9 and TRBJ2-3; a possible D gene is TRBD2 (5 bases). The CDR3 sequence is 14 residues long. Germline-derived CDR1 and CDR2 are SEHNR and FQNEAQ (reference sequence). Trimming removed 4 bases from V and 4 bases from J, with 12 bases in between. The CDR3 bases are TGTGCCAGCAGCTCCGGCCTAGCTCCAGATACGCAGTATTTT. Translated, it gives CASSSGLAPDTQYF.

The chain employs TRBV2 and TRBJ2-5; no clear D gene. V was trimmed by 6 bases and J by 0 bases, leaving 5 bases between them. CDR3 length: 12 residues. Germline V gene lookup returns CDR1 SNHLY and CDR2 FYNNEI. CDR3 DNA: TGTGCCAGCAGGGGCGACCAAGAGACCCAGTACTTC. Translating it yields CASRGDQETQYF. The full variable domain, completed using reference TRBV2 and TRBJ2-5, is EPEVTQTPSHQVTQMGQEVILRCVPISNHLYFYWYRQILGQKVEFLVSFYNNEISEKSEIFDDQFSVERPDGSNFTLKIRSTKLEDSAMYFCASRGDQETQYFGPGTRLLVL.

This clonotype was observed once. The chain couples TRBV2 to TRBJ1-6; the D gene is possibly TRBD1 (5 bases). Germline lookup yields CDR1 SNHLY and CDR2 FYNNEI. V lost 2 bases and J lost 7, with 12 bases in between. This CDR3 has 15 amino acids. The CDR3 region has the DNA TGTGCCAGCAGTGAAACGGGACCGTTCAATTCACCCCTCCACTTT. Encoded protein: CASSETGPFNSPLHF.

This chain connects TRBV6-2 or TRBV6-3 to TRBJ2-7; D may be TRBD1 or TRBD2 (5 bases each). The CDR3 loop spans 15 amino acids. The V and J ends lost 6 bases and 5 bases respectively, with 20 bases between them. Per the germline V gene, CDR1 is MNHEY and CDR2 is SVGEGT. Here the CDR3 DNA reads TGTGCCAGCAGCCCGGTATGGGGGATCGTTCACGAGCAGTACTTC. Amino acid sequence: CASSPVWGIVHEQYF.

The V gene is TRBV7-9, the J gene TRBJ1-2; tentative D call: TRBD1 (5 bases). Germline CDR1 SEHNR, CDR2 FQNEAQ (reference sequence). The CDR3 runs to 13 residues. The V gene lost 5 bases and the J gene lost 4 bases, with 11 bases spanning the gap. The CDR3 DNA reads TGTGCCAGCAGCCAAAGGGGACTCTATGGCTACACCTTC. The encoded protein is CASSQRGLYGYTF.

CDR3 nucleotides: TGCGCCAGCAGTGTGTGGACAGGGGAGGGCGAGCAGTACTTC. This sequence encodes CASSVWTGEGEQYF. This sequence joins TRBV10-2 and TRBJ2-7; 9 bases map to TRBD1. CDR3 length: 14 residues. The J segment lost 6 bases and the V segment lost 4 bases, leaving 7 bases of the junction unmatched. In germline, CDR1 is WSHSY, CDR2 SAAADI.

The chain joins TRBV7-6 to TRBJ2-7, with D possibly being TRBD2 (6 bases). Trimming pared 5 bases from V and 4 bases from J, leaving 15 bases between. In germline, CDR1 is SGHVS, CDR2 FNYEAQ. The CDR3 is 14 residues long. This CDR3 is CASSLAPLAYEQYF. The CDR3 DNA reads TGTGCCAGCAGCCTCGCACCCCTAGCGTACGAGCAGTACTTC.

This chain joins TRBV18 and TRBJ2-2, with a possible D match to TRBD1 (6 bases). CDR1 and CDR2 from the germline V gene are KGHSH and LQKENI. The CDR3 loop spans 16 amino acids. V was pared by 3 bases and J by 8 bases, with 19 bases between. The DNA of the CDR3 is TGTGCCAGCTCACCTCTGAAGACAGGCGGTGCGGGGGAGCTGTTTTTT. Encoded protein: CASSPLKTGGAGELFF.

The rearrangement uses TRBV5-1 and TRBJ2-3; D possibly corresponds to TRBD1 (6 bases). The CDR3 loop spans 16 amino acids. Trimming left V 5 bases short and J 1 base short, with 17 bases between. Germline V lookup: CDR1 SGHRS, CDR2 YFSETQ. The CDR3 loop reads CASRRDTGLGTDTQYF. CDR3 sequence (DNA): TGCGCCAGCAGACGCGACACAGGGCTTGGCACAGATACGCAGTATTTT.

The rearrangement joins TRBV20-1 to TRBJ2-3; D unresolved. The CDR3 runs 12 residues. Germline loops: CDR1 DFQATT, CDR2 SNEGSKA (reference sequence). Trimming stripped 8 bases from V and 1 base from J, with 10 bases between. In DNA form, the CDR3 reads TGCAGTTGCGGTCTCCGCACAGATACGCAGTATTTT. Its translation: CSCGLRTDTQYF.

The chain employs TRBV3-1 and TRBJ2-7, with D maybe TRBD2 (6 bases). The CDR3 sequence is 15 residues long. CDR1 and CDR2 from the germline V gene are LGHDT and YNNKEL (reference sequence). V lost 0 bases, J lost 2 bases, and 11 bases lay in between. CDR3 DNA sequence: TGTGCCAGCAGCCAAGATAGGAGGGGACCCTACGAGCAGTACTTC. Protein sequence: CASSQDRRGPYEQYF.

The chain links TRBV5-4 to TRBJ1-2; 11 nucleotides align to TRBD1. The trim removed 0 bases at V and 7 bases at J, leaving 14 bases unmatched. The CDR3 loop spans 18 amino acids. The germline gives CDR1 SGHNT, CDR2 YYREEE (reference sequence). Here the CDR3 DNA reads TGTGCCAGCAGCTTGGACGAAACACAGGGGACAGGGGGAAGTGGCTACACCTTC. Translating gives CASSLDETQGTGGSGYTF.

Here the CDR3 reads CASSLDGEGYTF. DNA for the CDR3: TGTGCCAGCAGCTTGGATGGGGAAGGCTACACCTTC. The chain is built from TRBV5-8 and TRBJ1-2; D remains ambiguous. Trimming cost V 0 bases and J 8 bases, with 8 bases left between them. Germline lookup yields CDR1 SGHTS and CDR2 YDEGEE. The CDR3 length is 12 residues.

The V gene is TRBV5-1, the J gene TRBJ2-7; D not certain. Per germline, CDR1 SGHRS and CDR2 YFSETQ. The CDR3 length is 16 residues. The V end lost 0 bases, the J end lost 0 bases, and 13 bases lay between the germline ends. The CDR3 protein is CASSLGDTLGSYEQYF. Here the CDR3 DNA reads TGCGCCAGCAGCTTGGGTGACACCCTGGGCTCCTACGAGCAGTACTTC.

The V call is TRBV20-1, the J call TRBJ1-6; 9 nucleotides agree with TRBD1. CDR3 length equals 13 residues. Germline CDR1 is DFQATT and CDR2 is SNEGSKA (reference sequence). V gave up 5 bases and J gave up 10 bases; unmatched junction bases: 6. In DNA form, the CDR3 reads TGCAGTGCTGGGACAGGGATTAGCTCACCCCTCCACTTT. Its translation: CSAGTGISSPLHF.

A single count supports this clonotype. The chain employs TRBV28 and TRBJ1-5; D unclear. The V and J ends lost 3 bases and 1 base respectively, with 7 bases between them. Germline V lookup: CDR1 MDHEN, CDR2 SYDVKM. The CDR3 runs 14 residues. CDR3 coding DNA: TGTGCCAGCAGTTTTGATATGAGCAATCAGCCCCAGCATTTT. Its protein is CASSFDMSNQPQHF.

The CDR3 nucleotides are TGCAGTGCTAGCGGCGGGGGGGCAGATACGCAGTATTTT. This encodes CSASGGGADTQYF. This sequence joins TRBV20-1 and TRBJ2-3; 9 nucleotides align to TRBD2. The CDR3 loop spans 13 amino acids. After removal of 3 bases from V and 4 bases from J, the junction contained 2 bases not matched to a gene. The germline gives CDR1 DFQATT, CDR2 SNEGSKA (reference sequence).

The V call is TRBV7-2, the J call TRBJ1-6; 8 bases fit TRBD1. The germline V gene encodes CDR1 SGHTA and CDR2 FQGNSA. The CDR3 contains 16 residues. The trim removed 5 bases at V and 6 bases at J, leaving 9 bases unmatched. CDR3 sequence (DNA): TGTGCCAGCAGCCGACAGGGGTCCCCTAGTAATTCACCCCTCCACTTT. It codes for CASSRQGSPSNSPLHF.

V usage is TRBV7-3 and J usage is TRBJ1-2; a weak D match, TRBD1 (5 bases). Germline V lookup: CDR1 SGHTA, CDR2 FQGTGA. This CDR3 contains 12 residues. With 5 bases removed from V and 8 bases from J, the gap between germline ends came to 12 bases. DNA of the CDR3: TGTGCCAGCAGCCCGGGGACCGGCGGCTACACCTTC. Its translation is CASSPGTGGYTF.

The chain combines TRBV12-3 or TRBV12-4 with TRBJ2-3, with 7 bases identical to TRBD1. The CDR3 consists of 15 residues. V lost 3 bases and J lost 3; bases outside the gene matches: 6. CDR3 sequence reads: CASSLRQGITDTQYF. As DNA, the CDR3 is TGTGCCAGCAGTTTGCGACAGGGTATAACAGATACGCAGTATTTT.